These 5 T cell receptor beta chains were all obtained from the same sample, sequenced in a study of T cells in Graves' hyperthyroidism and ophthalmopathy. What was amplified from RNA transcripts were TCR beta CDR3 regions. RT-PCR in the first round (using the HTBI primer set) targeted the TCR CDR3. MiXCR was run by TCRdb on the multiplex PCR reads, yielding one entry per CDR3 protein. The table shows approximately 200,000 distinct CDR3 sequences, with about a sixth occurring only once. The sequenced material came from blood. These TCRs come from a man aged 35 to 55 with Graves' hyperthyroidism.

This clonotype came up many times. The chain uses TRBV6-1 and TRBJ2-1, with 11 bases lining up with TRBD2. J lost 6 bases, V lost 3 bases, and 1 base had no gene match. Per the germline V gene, CDR1 is MNHNS and CDR2 is SASEGT. This CDR3 is built from 14 residues. In DNA form, the CDR3 reads TGTGCCAGCAGTGAGACTAGCGGGGTCAATGAGCAGTTCTTC. Amino acid sequence: CASSETSGVNEQFF.

This clonotype was detected only a few times. V gene TRBV15 combines with J gene TRBJ2-7, with 9 bases that match TRBD1. V shed 7 bases, J shed 5 bases, and the junction held 9 bases outside the gene matches. CDR1 is LNHNV, CDR2 YYDKDF, per germline (reference sequence). The CDR3 consists of 14 residues. As DNA, the CDR3 is TGTGCCACCAACTCCGACAGGGGGTCCCACGAGCAGTACTTC. Its protein product is CATNSDRGSHEQYF.

This clonotype was counted many times. The rearrangement uses TRBV3-1 and TRBJ1-5; D is ambiguous. V was shortened by 3 bases and J by 0 bases, with 6 bases between the two germline ends. The CDR3 spans 14 residues. Germline CDR1 and CDR2: LGHDT and YNNKEL (reference sequence). The CDR3 sequence is CASSHRDSNQPQHF. The CDR3 nucleotides read TGTGCCAGCAGCCACCGGGATAGCAATCAGCCCCAGCATTTT.

The table lists this clonotype with many counts. The chain carries TRBV28 and TRBJ2-5, with 11 positions matching TRBD1. CDR1 is MDHEN, CDR2 SYDVKM, per germline. J lost 5 bases, V lost 5 bases, and 4 bases had no gene match. The CDR3 contains 14 residues. CDR3 in DNA: TGTGCCAGCAGTGGACAGGGGGCGTTTGAGACCCAGTACTTC. As protein: CASSGQGAFETQYF.

This clonotype was seen many times. The V and J genes are TRBV28 and TRBJ1-1; D perhaps matches TRBD1 (5 bases). The CDR3 spans 14 residues. Trimming removed 4 bases from V and 0 bases from J, with 9 bases in between. CDR1 MDHEN and CDR2 SYDVKM come from the germline V gene. The CDR3 is CASSSPTVNTEAFF. The CDR3 DNA follows: TGTGCCAGCAGTTCCCCGACAGTGAACACTGAAGCTTTCTTT.